The rows below give T cell receptor beta chains drawn from one sample of a study of T cell responses to AZD1222 COVID-19 vaccine. Profiling relied on immunoSEQ multiplex PCR, and the TCRdb table lists in-frame clones only, not all of them. Altogether tens of thousands of clones are present, about nine tenths being singletons, with the ten largest covering roughly 11%. The sample in question was peripheral blood, obtained 28 days after the second AZD1222 dose. The receptor source for this set is an adult who received the AZD1222 COVID-19 vaccine. CDR3s include the opening cysteine and the closing phenylalanine or tryptophan. A D gene is named only where the DNA matches it firmly. Some rows mark clone size as missing; the rest say once, few, many or name a class of expanded clone.

clone size: .
D gene: .
J gene: TRBJ1-5
V gene: TRBV3-1/TRBV3-2
CDR3 protein: CASSQDREQPQHF
CDR3 DNA: TGTGCCAGCAGCCAAGATAGGGAACAGCCCCAGCATTTT

clone size: .
D gene: TRBD1
J gene: TRBJ1-1
V gene: TRBV6-4
CDR3 protein: CASSLDRETEAFF
CDR3 DNA: TGTGCCAGCAGCCTCGACAGGGAAACTGAAGCTTTCTTT

clone size: .
D gene: TRBD2
J gene: TRBJ2-5
V gene: TRBV11-2
CDR3 protein: CASTLLAGGGPQETQYF
CDR3 DNA: TGTGCCAGCACCCTTTTAGCGGGAGGGGGACCACAAGAGACCCAGTACTTC

clone size: .
D gene: .
J gene: TRBJ1-5
V gene: TRBV7-8
CDR3 protein: CASSWGGSHNQPQHF
CDR3 DNA: TGTGCCAGCAGCTGGGGGGGATCGCACAATCAGCCCCAGCATTTT

clone size: once
D gene: TRBD2
J gene: TRBJ2-3
V gene: TRBV3-1/TRBV3-2
CDR3 protein: CASSQDPLLAGGTDTQYF
CDR3 DNA: TGTGCCAGCAGCCAAGATCCCCTACTAGCGGGGGGCACAGATACGCAGTATTTT

clone size: .
D gene: TRBD1
J gene: TRBJ2-1
V gene: TRBV5-6
CDR3 protein: CASSLVGDSSYNEQFF
CDR3 DNA: TGTGCCAGCAGCTTGGTCGGGGACAGCTCCTACAATGAGCAGTTCTTC

clone size: .
D gene: .
J gene: TRBJ2-3
V gene: TRBV6-2/TRBV6-3
CDR3 protein: CASSYLGQRDTQYF
CDR3 DNA: TGTGCCAGCAGTTACCTCGGACAGAGAGATACGCAGTATTTT

clone size: .
D gene: TRBD1
J gene: TRBJ1-2
V gene: TRBV2
CDR3 protein: CASRDRGYGYTF
CDR3 DNA: TGTGCCAGCAGGGACAGGGGGTATGGCTACACCTTC

clone size: .
D gene: .
J gene: TRBJ2-3
V gene: TRBV3-1/TRBV3-2
CDR3 protein: CASSQDQTDWTSTDTQYF
CDR3 DNA: TGTGCCAGCAGCCAAGATCAAACTGACTGGACTAGCACAGATACGCAGTATTTT

clone size: .
D gene: .
J gene: TRBJ1-3
V gene: TRBV30
CDR3 protein: CAWSVRRGDSGNTIYF
CDR3 DNA: TGTGCCTGGAGTGTTAGGAGGGGGGACTCTGGAAACACCATATATTTT

clone size: few
D gene: TRBD2
J gene: TRBJ2-7
V gene: TRBV5-1
CDR3 protein: CASSIRGDEQYF
CDR3 DNA: TGCGCCAGCAGCATCCGGGGGGACGAGCAGTACTTC

clone size: .
D gene: .
J gene: TRBJ2-7
V gene: TRBV11-2
CDR3 protein: CASSLSGVNYEQYF
CDR3 DNA: TGTGCCAGCAGCTTATCAGGGGTAAACTACGAGCAGTACTTC

clone size: .
D gene: TRBD1
J gene: TRBJ2-3
V gene: TRBV19
CDR3 protein: CASGQGQGYGTDTQYF
CDR3 DNA: TGTGCCAGTGGGCAGGGACAGGGTTACGGCACAGATACGCAGTATTTT

clone size: .
D gene: .
J gene: TRBJ2-7
V gene: TRBV27
CDR3 protein: CASSDGHSYEQYF
CDR3 DNA: TGTGCCAGCAGTGATGGACATTCCTACGAGCAGTACTTC

clone size: .
D gene: .
J gene: TRBJ2-1
V gene: TRBV12-3/TRBV12-4
CDR3 protein: CASMADSYNEQFF
CDR3 DNA: TGTGCCAGCATGGCGGACAGCTACAATGAGCAGTTCTTC

clone size: once
D gene: TRBD1
J gene: TRBJ1-4
V gene: TRBV5-6
CDR3 protein: CASSPTPGQGAEKLFF
CDR3 DNA: TGTGCCAGCAGCCCTACGCCTGGACAGGGGGCGGAAAAACTGTTTTTT

clone size: .
D gene: TRBD2
J gene: TRBJ2-1
V gene: TRBV28
CDR3 protein: CASSSPGTKGYNEQFF
CDR3 DNA: TGTGCCAGCAGTTCCCCCGGGACTAAAGGCTACAATGAGCAGTTCTTC

clone size: .
D gene: TRBD2
J gene: TRBJ2-3
V gene: TRBV29-1
CDR3 protein: CSARDSGREGGHTDTQYF
CDR3 DNA: TGCAGCGCTCGGGATAGCGGGAGAGAGGGAGGTCACACAGATACGCAGTATTTT

clone size: .
D gene: TRBD1
J gene: TRBJ1-2
V gene: TRBV3-1/TRBV3-2
CDR3 protein: CASSRRQGEAGYTF
CDR3 DNA: TGTGCCAGCAGCCGGCGACAGGGGGAAGCTGGCTACACCTTC

clone size: once
D gene: TRBD2
J gene: TRBJ2-7
V gene: TRBV3-1/TRBV3-2
CDR3 protein: CASSPYIAGGTYEQYF
CDR3 DNA: TGTGCCAGCAGCCCCTACATAGCGGGAGGTACCTACGAGCAGTACTTC

clone size: .
D gene: .
J gene: TRBJ1-5
V gene: TRBV5-1
CDR3 protein: CASSLLGGEGQPQHF
CDR3 DNA: TGCGCCAGCAGCTTGTTGGGGGGCGAGGGACAGCCCCAGCATTTT

clone size: .
D gene: .
J gene: TRBJ1-1
V gene: TRBV18
CDR3 protein: CASSPQEVGTEAFF
CDR3 DNA: TGTGCCAGCTCACCACAGGAGGTGGGCACTGAAGCTTTCTTT

clone size: .
D gene: .
J gene: TRBJ2-3
V gene: TRBV30
CDR3 protein: CAWSVPDTQYF
CDR3 DNA: TGTGCCTGGAGTGTTCCAGATACGCAGTATTTT

clone size: .
D gene: .
J gene: TRBJ2-7
V gene: TRBV5-8
CDR3 protein: CASSLVPASYEQYF
CDR3 DNA: TGTGCCAGCAGCTTAGTCCCCGCCTCCTACGAGCAGTACTTC

clone size: .
D gene: TRBD1
J gene: TRBJ2-5
V gene: TRBV9
CDR3 protein: CASSGGTGGVETQYF
CDR3 DNA: TGTGCCAGCAGCGGGGGGACAGGGGGCGTGGAGACCCAGTACTTC

clone size: .
D gene: TRBD2
J gene: TRBJ2-1
V gene: TRBV29-1
CDR3 protein: CSVGGLAGVRSEQFF
CDR3 DNA: TGCAGCGTCGGGGGACTAGCGGGAGTGCGTTCTGAGCAGTTCTTC

clone size: .
D gene: TRBD1
J gene: TRBJ1-2
V gene: TRBV30
CDR3 protein: CAWSPGGRVEGYTF
CDR3 DNA: TGTGCCTGGAGTCCAGGGGGCAGGGTTGAGGGCTACACCTTC

clone size: .
D gene: .
J gene: TRBJ2-2
V gene: TRBV15
CDR3 protein: CATSRSNTGELFF
CDR3 DNA: TGTGCCACCAGCAGGTCCAACACCGGGGAGCTGTTTTTT

clone size: .
D gene: TRBD1
J gene: TRBJ2-7
V gene: TRBV27
CDR3 protein: CASSFPFEQGDYYEQYF
CDR3 DNA: TGTGCCAGCAGTTTCCCGTTCGAACAGGGGGATTACTACGAGCAGTACTTC

clone size: .
D gene: .
J gene: TRBJ1-2
V gene: TRBV12-3/TRBV12-4
CDR3 protein: CASSPGTSGYTF
CDR3 DNA: TGTGCCAGCAGCCCAGGGACTTCGGGCTACACCTTC

clone size: .
D gene: .
J gene: TRBJ1-2
V gene: TRBV3-1/TRBV3-2
CDR3 protein: CASSQGSNGYTF
CDR3 DNA: TGTGCCAGCAGCCAAGGGTCGAATGGCTACACCTTC

clone size: .
D gene: TRBD2
J gene: TRBJ2-1
V gene: TRBV2
CDR3 protein: CASKARRLAGGNEQFF
CDR3 DNA: TGTGCCAGCAAGGCCCGGAGACTAGCGGGAGGCAATGAGCAGTTCTTC

clone size: .
D gene: .
J gene: TRBJ1-4
V gene: TRBV11-2
CDR3 protein: CASSLGAGGKLFF
CDR3 DNA: TGTGCCAGCAGCTTAGGGGCGGGAGGGAAACTGTTTTTT

clone size: .
D gene: .
J gene: TRBJ2-5
V gene: TRBV6-1
CDR3 protein: CASSEGETQYF
CDR3 DNA: TGTGCCAGCAGTGAAGGAGAGACCCAGTACTTC

clone size: .
D gene: .
J gene: TRBJ1-2
V gene: TRBV6-5
CDR3 protein: CASSFGQFYGYTF
CDR3 DNA: TGTGCCAGCAGTTTTGGACAGTTCTATGGCTACACCTTC

clone size: .
D gene: TRBD2
J gene: TRBJ2-7
V gene: TRBV11-2
CDR3 protein: CASRSGGTPDQYF
CDR3 DNA: TGTGCCAGCAGGAGCGGGGGGACTCCAGACCAGTACTTC

clone size: .
D gene: .
J gene: TRBJ1-1
V gene: TRBV5-1
CDR3 protein: CASSLGVGENTEAFF
CDR3 DNA: TGCGCCAGCAGCTTGGGTGTAGGGGAGAACACTGAAGCTTTCTTT

clone size: .
D gene: .
J gene: TRBJ1-6
V gene: TRBV28
CDR3 protein: CAGGASSSYNSPLHF
CDR3 DNA: TGTGCCGGAGGGGCCAGTAGCTCCTATAATTCACCCCTCCACTTT

clone size: .
D gene: TRBD1
J gene: TRBJ1-3
V gene: TRBV6-5
CDR3 protein: CASRGMTGQGNTIYF
CDR3 DNA: TGTGCCAGCAGGGGGATGACAGGGCAAGGAAACACCATATATTTT

clone size: few
D gene: .
J gene: TRBJ2-7
V gene: TRBV12-5
CDR3 protein: CASGTAGPNPTEQYF
CDR3 DNA: TGTGCTAGTGGCACTGCCGGGCCAAACCCTACTGAGCAGTACTTC

clone size: .
D gene: .
J gene: TRBJ1-2
V gene: TRBV21-1
CDR3 protein: CASSPSGDTRNGYTF
CDR3 DNA: TGTGCCAGCAGCCCATCGGGGGACACGAGAAATGGCTACACCTTC

clone size: .
D gene: TRBD1
J gene: TRBJ2-5
V gene: TRBV5-1
CDR3 protein: CASSLVGTDRDETQYF
CDR3 DNA: TGCGCCAGCAGCTTGGTCGGGACAGACAGGGATGAGACCCAGTACTTC

clone size: .
D gene: TRBD1
J gene: TRBJ1-5
V gene: TRBV18
CDR3 protein: CASSPGQGLSNQPQHF
CDR3 DNA: TGTGCCAGCTCACCAGGACAGGGCTTAAGCAATCAGCCCCAGCATTTT

clone size: few
D gene: TRBD1
J gene: TRBJ1-2
V gene: TRBV28
CDR3 protein: CASSSPRQGRYGYTF
CDR3 DNA: TGTGCCAGCAGTTCCCCCCGACAGGGAAGATATGGCTACACCTTC

clone size: .
D gene: TRBD1
J gene: TRBJ2-7
V gene: TRBV19
CDR3 protein: CASRNRDSSYEQYF
CDR3 DNA: TGTGCCAGTAGAAACCGGGACAGCTCCTACGAGCAGTACTTC

clone size: .
D gene: TRBD2
J gene: TRBJ2-7
V gene: TRBV5-1
CDR3 protein: CASSTGGGGSGEQYF
CDR3 DNA: TGCGCCAGCAGTACTGGTGGGGGAGGGTCGGGCGAGCAGTACTTC

clone size: .
D gene: .
J gene: TRBJ2-1
V gene: TRBV29-1
CDR3 protein: CSVERGNEQFF
CDR3 DNA: TGCAGCGTTGAAAGGGGGAATGAGCAGTTCTTC

clone size: .
D gene: .
J gene: TRBJ1-2
V gene: TRBV18
CDR3 protein: CASSRGAAYGYTF
CDR3 DNA: TGTGCCAGCTCACGCGGGGCAGCCTATGGCTACACCTTC

clone size: .
D gene: TRBD1
J gene: TRBJ1-1
V gene: TRBV28
CDR3 protein: CASRYRGRAFF
CDR3 DNA: TGTGCCAGCAGGTACAGGGGGCGGGCTTTCTTT

clone size: .
D gene: .
J gene: TRBJ2-2
V gene: TRBV3-1/TRBV3-2
CDR3 protein: CASSQEGLPGELFF
CDR3 DNA: TGTGCCAGCAGCCAAGAAGGGCTCCCCGGGGAGCTGTTTTTT

clone size: .
D gene: TRBD2
J gene: TRBJ2-5
V gene: TRBV5-1
CDR3 protein: CASSLERGVRDQETQYF
CDR3 DNA: TGCGCCAGCAGCTTGGAGCGGGGGGTTAGGGACCAAGAGACCCAGTACTTC

clone size: .
D gene: .
J gene: TRBJ2-1
V gene: TRBV7-2
CDR3 protein: CASSPPVRGRYNEQFF
CDR3 DNA: TGTGCCAGCAGCCCCCCCGTGAGAGGTCGGTACAATGAGCAGTTCTTC

clone size: .
D gene: .
J gene: TRBJ2-1
V gene: TRBV2
CDR3 protein: CASSVYNEQFF
CDR3 DNA: TGTGCCAGCAGTGTCTACAATGAGCAGTTCTTC

clone size: .
D gene: .
J gene: TRBJ2-2
V gene: TRBV2
CDR3 protein: CASSFINTGELFF
CDR3 DNA: TGTGCCAGCAGTTTTATTAACACCGGGGAGCTGTTTTTT

clone size: .
D gene: TRBD1
J gene: TRBJ1-3
V gene: TRBV6-6
CDR3 protein: CASSFLQGSGNTIYF
CDR3 DNA: TGTGCCAGCAGTTTCCTACAGGGGTCTGGAAACACCATATATTTT

clone size: .
D gene: .
J gene: TRBJ2-7
V gene: TRBV5-4
CDR3 protein: CASSSYSGSYEQYF
CDR3 DNA: TGTGCCAGCAGCTCATATAGCGGCTCCTACGAGCAGTACTTC

clone size: .
D gene: .
J gene: TRBJ1-2
V gene: TRBV6-2/TRBV6-3
CDR3 protein: CASSYSNYGYTF
CDR3 DNA: TGTGCCAGCAGTTACTCTAACTATGGCTACACCTTC